This T cell receptor beta chain was sequenced during a study of T cells expressing NK-cell markers. Study in general: Within the sequenced cohort of eight donors, seven exhibited HCMV seropositivity and one was seronegative. Notes on the study in general: NKG2C+ dominant clonotypes from over 5 donors made up about 1.0-7.5% of CD8+ T cells.

Note on this clonotype: Its antigen is not known.

The authors generated TCR beta cDNA through 5'RACE template switching with UMIs. TCRdb reprocessed the 5' RACE reads, keeping one entry per CDR3 protein, no DNA. This listing includes roughly 420,000 distinct CDR3 sequences. Sequencing was done on a sample of blood T cells: a sorted CD56 or NKG2C T cell subset, CD4+ or CD8+ T cells, or bulk PBMC T cells (not recorded which). This clonotype was obtained from a woman between 18 and 70 years old in good health.

The CDR3 protein is CASSQERGQDYGANVLTF. V gene TRBV4-1 combines with J gene TRBJ2-6; the D gene TCRdb calls, TRBD1, cannot be checked with no DNA. CDR1 is MGHRA and CDR2 is YSYEKL in the germline V gene. This CDR3 region has 18 residues.